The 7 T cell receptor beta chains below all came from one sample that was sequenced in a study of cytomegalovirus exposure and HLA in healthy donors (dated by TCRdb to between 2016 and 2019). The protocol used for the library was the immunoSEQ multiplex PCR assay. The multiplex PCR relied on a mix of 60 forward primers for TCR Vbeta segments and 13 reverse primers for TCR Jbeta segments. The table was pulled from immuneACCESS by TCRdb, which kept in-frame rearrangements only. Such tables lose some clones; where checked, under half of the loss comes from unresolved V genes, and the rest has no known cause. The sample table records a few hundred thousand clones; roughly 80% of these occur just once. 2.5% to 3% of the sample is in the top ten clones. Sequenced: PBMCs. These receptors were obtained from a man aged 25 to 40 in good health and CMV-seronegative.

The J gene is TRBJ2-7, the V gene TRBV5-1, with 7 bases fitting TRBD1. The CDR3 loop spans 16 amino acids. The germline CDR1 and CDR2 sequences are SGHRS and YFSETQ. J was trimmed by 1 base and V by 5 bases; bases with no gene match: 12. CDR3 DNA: TGCGCCAGCAGTCTGACTTTAGGGGGCCAGTCCTACGAGCAGTACTTC. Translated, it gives CASSLTLGGQSYEQYF.

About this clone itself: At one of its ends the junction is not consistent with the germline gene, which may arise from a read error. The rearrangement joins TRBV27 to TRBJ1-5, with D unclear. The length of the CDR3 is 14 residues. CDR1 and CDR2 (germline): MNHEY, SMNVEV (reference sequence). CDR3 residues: CASSNTGGNQLQHF. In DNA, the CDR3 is TGTGCCAGCAGTAACACGGGTGGCAATCAGCTCCAGCATTTT.

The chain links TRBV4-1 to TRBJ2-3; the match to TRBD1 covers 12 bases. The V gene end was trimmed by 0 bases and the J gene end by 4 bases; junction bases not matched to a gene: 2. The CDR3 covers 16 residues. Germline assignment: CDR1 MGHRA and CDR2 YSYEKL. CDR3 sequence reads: CASSQDGTGGADTQYF. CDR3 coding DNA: TGCGCCAGCAGCCAAGATGGGACAGGGGGCGCAGATACGCAGTATTTT.

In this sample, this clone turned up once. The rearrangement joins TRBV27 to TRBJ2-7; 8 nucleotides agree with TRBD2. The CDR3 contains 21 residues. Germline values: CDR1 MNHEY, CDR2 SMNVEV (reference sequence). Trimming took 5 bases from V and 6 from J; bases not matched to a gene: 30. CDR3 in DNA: TGTGCCAGCAGTCGGGGACGCTCTGGGGCGCTATCTCGGGGGGGCCTTCGCGAGCAGTACTTC. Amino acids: CASSRGRSGALSRGGLREQYF.

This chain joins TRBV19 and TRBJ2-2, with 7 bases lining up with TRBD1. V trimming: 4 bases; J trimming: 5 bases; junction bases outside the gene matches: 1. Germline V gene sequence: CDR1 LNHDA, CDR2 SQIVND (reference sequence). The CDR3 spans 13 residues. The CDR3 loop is CASSKQGTGELFF. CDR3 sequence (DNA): TGTGCCAGTAGTAAACAGGGGACCGGGGAGCTGTTTTTT.

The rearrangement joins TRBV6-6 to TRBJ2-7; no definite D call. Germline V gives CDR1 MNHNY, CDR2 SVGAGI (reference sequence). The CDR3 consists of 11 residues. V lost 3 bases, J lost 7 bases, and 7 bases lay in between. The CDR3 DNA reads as TGTGCCAGCAGTTATTTAGAGGAGCAGTACTTC. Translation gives CASSYLEEQYF.

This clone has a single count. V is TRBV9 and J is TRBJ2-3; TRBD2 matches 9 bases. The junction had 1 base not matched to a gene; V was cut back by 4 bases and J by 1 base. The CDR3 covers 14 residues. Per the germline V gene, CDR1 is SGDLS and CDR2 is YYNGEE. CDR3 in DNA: TGTGCCAGCAGCCCTAGCGGGGGCACAGATACGCAGTATTTT. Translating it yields CASSPSGGTDTQYF.